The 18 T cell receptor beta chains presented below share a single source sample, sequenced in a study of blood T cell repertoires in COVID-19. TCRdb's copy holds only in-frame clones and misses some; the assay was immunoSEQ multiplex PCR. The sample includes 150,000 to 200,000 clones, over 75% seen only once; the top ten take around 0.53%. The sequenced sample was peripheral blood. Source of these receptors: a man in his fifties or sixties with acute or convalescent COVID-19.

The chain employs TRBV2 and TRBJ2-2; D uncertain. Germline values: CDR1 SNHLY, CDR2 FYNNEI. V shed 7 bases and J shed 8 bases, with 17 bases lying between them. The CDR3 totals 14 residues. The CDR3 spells CASTPGWVGGELFF. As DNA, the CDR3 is TGTGCCAGCACCCCAGGTTGGGTTGGGGGGGAGCTGTTTTTT.

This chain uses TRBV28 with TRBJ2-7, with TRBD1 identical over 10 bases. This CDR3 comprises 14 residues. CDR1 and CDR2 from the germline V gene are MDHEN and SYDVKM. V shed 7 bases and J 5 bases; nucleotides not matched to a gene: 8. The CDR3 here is CASKGDRGSDEQYF. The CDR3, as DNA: TGTGCCAGCAAAGGGGACAGGGGCAGCGACGAGCAGTACTTC. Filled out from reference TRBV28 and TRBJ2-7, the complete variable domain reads DVKVTQSSRYLVKRTGEKVFLECVQDMDHENMFWYRQDPGLGLRLIYFSYDVKMKEKGDIPEGYSVSREKKERFSLILESASTNQTSMYLCASKGDRGSDEQYFGPGTRLTVT.

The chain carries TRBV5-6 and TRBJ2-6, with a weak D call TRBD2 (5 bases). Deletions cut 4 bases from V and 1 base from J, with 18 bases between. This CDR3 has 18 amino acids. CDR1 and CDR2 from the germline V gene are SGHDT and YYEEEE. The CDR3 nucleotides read TGTGCCAGCAGCCGGACTCGACTGGGTTTGTCTGGGGCCAACGTCCTGACTTTC. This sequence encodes CASSRTRLGLSGANVLTF.

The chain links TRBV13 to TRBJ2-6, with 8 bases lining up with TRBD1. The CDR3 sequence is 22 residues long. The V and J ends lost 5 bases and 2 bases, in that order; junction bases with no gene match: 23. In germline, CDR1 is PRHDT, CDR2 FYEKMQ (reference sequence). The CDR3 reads CASSHYYGTGPGKGPGANVLTF. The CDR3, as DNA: TGTGCCAGCAGCCACTATTATGGGACAGGACCTGGAAAAGGACCTGGGGCCAACGTCCTGACTTTC.

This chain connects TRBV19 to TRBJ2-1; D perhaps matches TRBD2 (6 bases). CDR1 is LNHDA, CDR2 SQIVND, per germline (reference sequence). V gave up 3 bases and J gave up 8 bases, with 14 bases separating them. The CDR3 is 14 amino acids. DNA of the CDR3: TGTGCCAGTAGTATGGGACTCCCTTTGGATGAGCAGTTCTTC. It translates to CASSMGLPLDEQFF.

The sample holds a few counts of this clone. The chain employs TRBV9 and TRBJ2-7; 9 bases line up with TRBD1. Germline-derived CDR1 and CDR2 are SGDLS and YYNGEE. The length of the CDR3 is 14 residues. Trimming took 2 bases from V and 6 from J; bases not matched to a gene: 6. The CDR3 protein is CASSVGPQGAEQYV. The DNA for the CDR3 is TGTGCCAGCAGCGTCGGACCACAGGGGGCCGAGCAGTACGTC.

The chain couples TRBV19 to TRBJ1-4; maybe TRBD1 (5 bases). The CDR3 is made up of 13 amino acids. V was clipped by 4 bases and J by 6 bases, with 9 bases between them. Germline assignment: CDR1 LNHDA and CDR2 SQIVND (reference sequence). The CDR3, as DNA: TGTGCCAGTAGTACGGGCAGGGATGAAAAACTGTTTTTT. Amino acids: CASSTGRDEKLFF. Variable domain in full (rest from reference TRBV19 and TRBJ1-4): DGGITQSPKYLFRKEGQNVTLSCEQNLNHDAMYWYRQDPGQGLRLIYYSQIVNDFQKGDIAEGYSVSREKKESFPLTVTSAQKNPTAFYLCASSTGRDEKLFFGSGTQLSVL.

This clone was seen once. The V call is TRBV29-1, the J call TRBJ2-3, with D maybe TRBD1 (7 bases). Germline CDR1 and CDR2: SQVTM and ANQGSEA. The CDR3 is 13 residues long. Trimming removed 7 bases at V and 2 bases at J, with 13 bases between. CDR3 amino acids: CSGRQGLTDTQYF. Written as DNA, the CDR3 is TGCAGCGGAAGACAGGGACTCACAGATACGCAGTATTTT.

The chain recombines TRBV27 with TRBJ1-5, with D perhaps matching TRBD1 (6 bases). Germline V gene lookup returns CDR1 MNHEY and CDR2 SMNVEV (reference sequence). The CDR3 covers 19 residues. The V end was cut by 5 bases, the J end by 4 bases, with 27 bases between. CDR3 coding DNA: TGTGCCAGCAGTAGACGAGGGACATTGATGGCCCAACGAAATCAGCCCCAGCATTTT. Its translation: CASSRRGTLMAQRNQPQHF.

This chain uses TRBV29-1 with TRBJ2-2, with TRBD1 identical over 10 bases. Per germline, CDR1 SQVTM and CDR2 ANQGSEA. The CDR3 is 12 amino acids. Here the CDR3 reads CSRQGAGGELFF. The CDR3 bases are TGCAGTAGACAGGGGGCGGGCGGGGAGCTGTTTTTT.

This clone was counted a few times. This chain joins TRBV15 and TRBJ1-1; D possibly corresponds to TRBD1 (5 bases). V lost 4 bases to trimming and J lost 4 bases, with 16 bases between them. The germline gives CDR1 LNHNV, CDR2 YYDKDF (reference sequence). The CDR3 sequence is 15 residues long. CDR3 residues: CATSKVGGGGTEAFF. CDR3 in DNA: TGTGCCACCAGCAAGGTGGGGGGTGGGGGCACTGAAGCTTTCTTT.

The DNA of the CDR3 is TGCGCCAGCAGCCAAGTAGGAGCTAGCGATCAAGAGACCCAGTACTTC. The encoded protein is CASSQVGASDQETQYF. The V gene is TRBV4-1, the J gene TRBJ2-5; maybe TRBD2 (6 bases). CDR3 length: 16 amino acids. V was trimmed by 1 base and J by 2 bases, leaving 14 bases between them. The germline V gene encodes CDR1 MGHRA and CDR2 YSYEKL.

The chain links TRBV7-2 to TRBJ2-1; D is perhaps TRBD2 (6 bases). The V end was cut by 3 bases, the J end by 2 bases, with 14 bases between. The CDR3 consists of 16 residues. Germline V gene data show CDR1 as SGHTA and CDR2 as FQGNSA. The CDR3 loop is CASSFSAGTAYNEQFF. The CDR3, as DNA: TGTGCCAGCAGCTTCTCGGCCGGGACTGCCTACAATGAGCAGTTCTTC.

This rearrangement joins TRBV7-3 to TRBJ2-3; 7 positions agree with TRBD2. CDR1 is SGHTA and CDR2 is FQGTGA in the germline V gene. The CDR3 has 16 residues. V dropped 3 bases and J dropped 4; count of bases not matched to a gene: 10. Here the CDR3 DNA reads TGTGCCAGCAGCTTTAACATGGCGGGGAGGGCAGATACGCAGTATTTT. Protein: CASSFNMAGRADTQYF.

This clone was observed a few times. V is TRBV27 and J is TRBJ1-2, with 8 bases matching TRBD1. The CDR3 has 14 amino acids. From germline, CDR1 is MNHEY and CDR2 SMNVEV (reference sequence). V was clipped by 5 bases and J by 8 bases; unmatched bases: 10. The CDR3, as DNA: TGTGCCAGCAGTGGCCTTCAGGGGGCCGGGGGCTACACCTTC. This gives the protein CASSGLQGAGGYTF.

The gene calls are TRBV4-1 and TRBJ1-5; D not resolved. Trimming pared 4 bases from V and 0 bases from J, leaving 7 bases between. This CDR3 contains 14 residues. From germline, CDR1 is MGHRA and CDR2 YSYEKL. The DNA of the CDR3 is TGCGCCAGCAGCCCCGGGAATAGCAATCAGCCCCAGCATTTT. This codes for CASSPGNSNQPQHF.

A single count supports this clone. CDR3 sequence: CASSEAGQNEQFF. In DNA, the CDR3 is TGTGCCAGCAGCGAGGCGGGTCAAAATGAGCAGTTCTTC. The chain combines TRBV9 with TRBJ2-1, with a possible D match to TRBD2 (5 bases). The CDR3 is 13 amino acids. Trimming took off 3 bases at V and 7 bases at J, with 11 bases between the two ends. Germline V gene sequence: CDR1 SGDLS, CDR2 YYNGEE. The full variable domain, with the rest looked up from reference TRBV9 and TRBJ2-1, is DSGVTQTPKHLITATGQRVTLRCSPRSGDLSVYWYQQSLDQGLQFLIQYYNGEERAKGNILERFSAQQFPDLHSELNLSSLELGDSALYFCASSEAGQNEQFFGPGTRLTVL.

The CDR3 sequence: CASSLQGYSNQPQHF. CDR3 DNA: TGTGCCAGCAGCTTACAGGGATATAGCAATCAGCCCCAGCATTTT. J is TRBJ1-5 and V is TRBV7-9, with a possible D match to TRBD1 (5 bases). Germline values: CDR1 SEHNR, CDR2 FQNEAQ (reference sequence). This CDR3 spans 15 amino acids. V was trimmed by 2 bases and J by 0 bases, leaving 8 bases between them.